The source of this T cell receptor beta chain is a study of blood T cell repertoires in COVID-19. Study background: The cDNA or gDNA used as material had been derived from T cells, B-cell-depleted T cells, or PBMCs.

Repertoires were generated with immunoSEQ multiplex PCR, while TCRdb's copy carries only in-frame clones and drops some. The table lists some 260,000 clones, around 84% of them singletons, with roughly 4% in the top ten. This CDR3 spans 15 amino acids. Trimming took off 0 bases at V and 5 bases at J, with 13 bases between the two ends. The V gene's germline CDR1 is LGHDT and CDR2 YNNKEL (reference sequence). The sequence derives from a man aged 25-45 years with acute COVID-19. Sequenced input: PBMCs or T cells enriched from blood (not recorded which). This chain connects TRBV3-1 (or the pseudogene TRBV3-2) to TRBJ1-1; the D is unclear. The CDR3: CASSQEAGPFTEAFF. The CDR3 DNA is TGTGCCAGCAGCCAAGAAGCAGGTCCATTTACTGAAGCTTTCTTT.